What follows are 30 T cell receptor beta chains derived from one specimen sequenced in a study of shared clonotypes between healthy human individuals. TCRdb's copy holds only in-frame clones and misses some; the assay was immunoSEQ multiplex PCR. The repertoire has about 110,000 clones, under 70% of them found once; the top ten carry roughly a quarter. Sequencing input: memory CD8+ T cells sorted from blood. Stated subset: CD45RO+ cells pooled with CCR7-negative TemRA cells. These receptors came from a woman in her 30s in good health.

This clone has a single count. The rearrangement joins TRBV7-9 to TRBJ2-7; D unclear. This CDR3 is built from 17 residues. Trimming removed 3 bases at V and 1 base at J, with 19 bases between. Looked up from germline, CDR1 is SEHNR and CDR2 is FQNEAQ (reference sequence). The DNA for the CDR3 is TGTGCCAGCAGCTTCTCTCGGAGTGTGTGGGAATCCTACGAGCAGTACTTC. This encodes CASSFSRSVWESYEQYF.

CDR3 sequence reads: CASSQTGTSGSDEQFF. The CDR3 nucleotides read TGTGCCAGCAGCCAAACCGGGACTAGCGGGAGCGATGAGCAGTTCTTC. The J gene is TRBJ2-1, the V gene TRBV4-2, with TRBD2 identical over 14 bases. J was trimmed by 8 bases and V by 2 bases; bases with no gene match: 5. From germline, CDR1 is LGHNA and CDR2 YNFKEQ. The CDR3 totals 16 residues.

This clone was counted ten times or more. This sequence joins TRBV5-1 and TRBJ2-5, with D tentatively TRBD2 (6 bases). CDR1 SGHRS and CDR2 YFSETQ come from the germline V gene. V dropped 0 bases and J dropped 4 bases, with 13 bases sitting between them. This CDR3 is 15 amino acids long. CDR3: CASSLEAGRSETQYF. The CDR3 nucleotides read TGCGCCAGCAGCTTGGAGGCGGGACGGTCAGAGACCCAGTACTTC.

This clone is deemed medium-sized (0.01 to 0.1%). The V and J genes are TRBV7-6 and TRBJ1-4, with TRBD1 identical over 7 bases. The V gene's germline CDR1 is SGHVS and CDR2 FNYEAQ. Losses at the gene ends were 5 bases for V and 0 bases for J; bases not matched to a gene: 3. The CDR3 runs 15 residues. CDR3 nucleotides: TGTGCCAGCAGCGGGGGGACAGCAACTAATGAAAAACTGTTTTTT. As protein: CASSGGTATNEKLFF. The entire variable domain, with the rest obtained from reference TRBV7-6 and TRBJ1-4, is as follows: GAGVSQSPRYKVTKRGQDVALRCDPISGHVSLYWYRQALGQGPEFLTYFNYEAQQDKSGLPNDRFSAERPEGSISTLTIQRTEQRDSAMYRCASSGGTATNEKLFFGSGTQLSVL.

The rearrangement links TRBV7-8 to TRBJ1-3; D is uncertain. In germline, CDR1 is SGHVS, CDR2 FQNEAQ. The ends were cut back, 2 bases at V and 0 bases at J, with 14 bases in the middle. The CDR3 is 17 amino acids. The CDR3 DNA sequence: TGTGCCAGCAGCTTAATCGGTACGCGACGCTCTGGAAACACCATATATTTT. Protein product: CASSLIGTRRSGNTIYF. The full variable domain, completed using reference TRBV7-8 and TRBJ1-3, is GAGVSQSPRYKVAKRGQDVALRCDPISGHVSLFWYQQALGQGPEFLTYFQNEAQLDKSGLPSDRFFAERPEGSVSTLKIQRTQQEDSAVYLCASSLIGTRRSGNTIYFGEGSWLTVV.

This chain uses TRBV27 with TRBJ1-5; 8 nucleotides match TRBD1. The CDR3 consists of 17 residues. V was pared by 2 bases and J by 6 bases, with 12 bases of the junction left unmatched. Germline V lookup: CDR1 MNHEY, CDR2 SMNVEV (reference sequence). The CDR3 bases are TGTGCCAGCAGTTTAAGGGGTGACAGGGGCAAAGGTCAGCCCCAGCATTTT. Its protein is CASSLRGDRGKGQPQHF.

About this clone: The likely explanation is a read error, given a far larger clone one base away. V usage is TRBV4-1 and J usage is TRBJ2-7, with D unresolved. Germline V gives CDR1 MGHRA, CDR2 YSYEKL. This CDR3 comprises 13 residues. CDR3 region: CTSSQALLYEQYF. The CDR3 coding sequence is TGCACCAGCAGCCAAGCACTTCTCTACGAGCAGTACTTC.

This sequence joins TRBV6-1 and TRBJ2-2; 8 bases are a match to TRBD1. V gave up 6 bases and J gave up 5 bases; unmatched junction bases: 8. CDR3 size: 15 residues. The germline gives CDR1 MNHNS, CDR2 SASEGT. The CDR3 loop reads CASRPGQGKTGELFF. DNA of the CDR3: TGTGCCAGCAGACCTGGACAGGGAAAGACCGGGGAGCTGTTTTTT.

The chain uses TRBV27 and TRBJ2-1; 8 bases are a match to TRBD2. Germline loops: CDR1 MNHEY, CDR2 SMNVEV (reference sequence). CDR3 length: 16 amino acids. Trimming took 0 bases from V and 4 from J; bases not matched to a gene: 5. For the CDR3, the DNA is TGTGCCAGCAGTTTATCGTCGGTAGCGGGGTACAATGAGCAGTTCTTC. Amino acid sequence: CASSLSSVAGYNEQFF.

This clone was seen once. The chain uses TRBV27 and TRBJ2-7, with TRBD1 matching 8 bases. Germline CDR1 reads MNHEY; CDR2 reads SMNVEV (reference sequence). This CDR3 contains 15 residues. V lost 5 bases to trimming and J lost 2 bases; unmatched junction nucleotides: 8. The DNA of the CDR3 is TGTGCCAGCAGTCTAACAGGGGGGCGGACCTACGAGCAGTACTTC. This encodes CASSLTGGRTYEQYF.

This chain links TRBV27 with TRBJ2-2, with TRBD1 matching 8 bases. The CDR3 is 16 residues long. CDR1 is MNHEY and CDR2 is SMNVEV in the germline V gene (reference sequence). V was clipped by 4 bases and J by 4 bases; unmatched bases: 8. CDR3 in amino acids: CASSSRQGAATGELFF. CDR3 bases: TGTGCCAGCAGTTCTCGCCAGGGGGCGGCCACCGGGGAGCTGTTTTTT.

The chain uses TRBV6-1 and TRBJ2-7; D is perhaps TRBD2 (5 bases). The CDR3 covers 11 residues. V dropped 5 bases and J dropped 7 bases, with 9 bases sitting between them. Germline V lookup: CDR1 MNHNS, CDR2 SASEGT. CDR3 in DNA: TGTGCCAGCAGTTTAGCGTTAGAGCAGTACTTC. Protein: CASSLALEQYF.

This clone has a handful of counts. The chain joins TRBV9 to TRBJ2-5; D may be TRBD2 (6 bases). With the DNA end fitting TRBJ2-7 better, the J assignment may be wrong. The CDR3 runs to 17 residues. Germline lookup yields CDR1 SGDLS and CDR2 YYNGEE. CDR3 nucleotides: TGTGCCAGCAGCCCTGGGACGGTAGCGGCGAGCTCCTACGAGCAGTACTTC. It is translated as CASSPGTVAASSYEQYF.

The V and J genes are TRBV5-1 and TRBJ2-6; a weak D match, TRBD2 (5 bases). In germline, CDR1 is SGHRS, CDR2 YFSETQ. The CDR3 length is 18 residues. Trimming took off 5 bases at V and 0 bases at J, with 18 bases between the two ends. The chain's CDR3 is CASSPRTGSGSGANVLTF. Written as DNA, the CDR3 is TGCGCCAGCAGTCCTCGCACGGGGAGTGGCTCTGGGGCCAACGTCCTGACTTTC.

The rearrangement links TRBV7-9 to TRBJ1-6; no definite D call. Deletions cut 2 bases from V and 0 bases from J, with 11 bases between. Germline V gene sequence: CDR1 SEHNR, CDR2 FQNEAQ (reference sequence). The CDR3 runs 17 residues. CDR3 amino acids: CASSLSHSSSYNSPLHF. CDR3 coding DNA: TGTGCCAGCAGCTTATCCCATTCTAGCTCCTATAATTCACCCCTCCACTTT. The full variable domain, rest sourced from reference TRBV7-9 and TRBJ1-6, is DTGVSQNPRHKITKRGQNVTFRCDPISEHNRLYWYRQTLGQGPEFLTYFQNEAQLEKSRLLSDRFSAERPKGSFSTLEIQRTEQGDSAMYLCASSLSHSSSYNSPLHFGNGTRLTVT.

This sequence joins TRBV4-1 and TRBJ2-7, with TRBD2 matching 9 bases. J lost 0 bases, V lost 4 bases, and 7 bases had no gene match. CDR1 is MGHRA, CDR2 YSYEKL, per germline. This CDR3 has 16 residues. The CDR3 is CASSPTRTSASYEQYF. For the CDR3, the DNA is TGCGCCAGCAGCCCGACTCGGACTAGCGCCTCCTACGAGCAGTACTTC.

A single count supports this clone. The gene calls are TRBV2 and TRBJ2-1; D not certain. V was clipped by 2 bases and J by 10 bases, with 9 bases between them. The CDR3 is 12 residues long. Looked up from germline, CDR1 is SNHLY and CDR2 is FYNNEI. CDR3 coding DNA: TGTGCCAGCAGTGAAATTCTGCGGGAGCAGTTCTTC. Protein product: CASSEILREQFF.

The CDR3 nucleotides are TGTGCCAGTATTCTAGGGGGGTCCTATAATTCACCCCTCCACTTT. Amino acid sequence: CASILGGSYNSPLHF. The V gene is TRBV19, the J gene TRBJ1-6; D might be TRBD1 (6 bases). There are 15 residues in the CDR3. Trimming left V 7 bases short and J 1 base short, with 11 bases between. From germline, CDR1 is LNHDA and CDR2 SQIVND (reference sequence).

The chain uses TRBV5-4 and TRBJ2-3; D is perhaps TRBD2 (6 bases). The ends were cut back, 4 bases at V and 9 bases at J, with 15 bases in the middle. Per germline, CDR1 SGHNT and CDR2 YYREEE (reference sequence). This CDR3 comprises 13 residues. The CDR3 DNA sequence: TGTGCCAGCAGCATGCCGGGACTTGAAACGCAGTATTTT. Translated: CASSMPGLETQYF.

The CDR3 sequence: CASSLSANQPQHF. The CDR3 bases are TGTGCCAGCAGTCTCTCAGCCAATCAGCCCCAGCATTTT. The rearrangement joins TRBV27 to TRBJ1-5; D remains unclear. Trimming cost V 5 bases and J 3 bases, with 8 bases left between them. Germline CDR1 MNHEY, CDR2 SMNVEV (reference sequence). This CDR3 contains 13 residues.

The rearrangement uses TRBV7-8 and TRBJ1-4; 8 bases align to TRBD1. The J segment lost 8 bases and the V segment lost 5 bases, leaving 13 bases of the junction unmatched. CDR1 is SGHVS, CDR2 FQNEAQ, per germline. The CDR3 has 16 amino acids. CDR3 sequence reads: CASSEPLDRGGEKLFF. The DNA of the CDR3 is TGTGCCAGCAGCGAACCCCTAGACAGGGGTGGAGAAAAACTGTTTTTT.

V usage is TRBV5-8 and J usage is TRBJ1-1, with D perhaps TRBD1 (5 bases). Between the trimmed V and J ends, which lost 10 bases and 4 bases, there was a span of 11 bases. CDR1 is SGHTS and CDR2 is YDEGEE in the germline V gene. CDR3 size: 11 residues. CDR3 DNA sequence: TGTGCCCGCCGGGGGTCCACTGAAGCTTTCTTT. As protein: CARRGSTEAFF.

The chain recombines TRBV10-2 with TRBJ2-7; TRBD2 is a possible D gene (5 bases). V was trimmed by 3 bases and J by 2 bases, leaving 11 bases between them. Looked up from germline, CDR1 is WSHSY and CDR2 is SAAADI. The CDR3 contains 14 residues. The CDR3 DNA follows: TGCGCCAGCAGTGAACGGGGAGTAGCCTACGAGCAGTACTTC. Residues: CASSERGVAYEQYF.

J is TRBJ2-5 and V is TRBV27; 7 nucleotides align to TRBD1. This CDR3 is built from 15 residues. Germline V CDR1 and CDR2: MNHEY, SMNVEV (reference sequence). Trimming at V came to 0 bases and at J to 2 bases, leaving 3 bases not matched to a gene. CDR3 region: CASSLSPGGQETQYF. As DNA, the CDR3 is TGTGCCAGCAGTTTATCTCCAGGGGGTCAAGAGACCCAGTACTTC.

CDR3 DNA: TGTGCCAGCAGGGGGGGAACGGCTGATACGCAGTATTTT. Translated, it gives CASRGGTADTQYF. V and J are TRBV27 and TRBJ2-3; the D gene is possibly TRBD2 (6 bases). CDR1 is MNHEY and CDR2 is SMNVEV in the germline V gene (reference sequence). This CDR3 has 13 residues. Trimming stripped 6 bases from V and 6 bases from J, with 13 bases between.

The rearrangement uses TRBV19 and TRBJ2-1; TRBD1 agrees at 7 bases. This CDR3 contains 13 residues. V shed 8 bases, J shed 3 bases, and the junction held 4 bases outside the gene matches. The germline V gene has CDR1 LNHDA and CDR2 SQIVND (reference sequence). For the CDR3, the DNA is TGTGCCAGTGCCGGGACAGACTACAATGAGCAGTTCTTC. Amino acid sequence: CASAGTDYNEQFF.

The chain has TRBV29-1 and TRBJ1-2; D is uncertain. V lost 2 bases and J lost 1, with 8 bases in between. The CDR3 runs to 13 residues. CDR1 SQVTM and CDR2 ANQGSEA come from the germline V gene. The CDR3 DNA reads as TGCAGCGTTGAATCCAGGTATAACTATGGCTACACCTTC. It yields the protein CSVESRYNYGYTF.

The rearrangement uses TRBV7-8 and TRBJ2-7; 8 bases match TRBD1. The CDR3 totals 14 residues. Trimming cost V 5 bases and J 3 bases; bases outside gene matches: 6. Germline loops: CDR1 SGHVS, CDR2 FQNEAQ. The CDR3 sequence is CASSLGQVGYEQYF. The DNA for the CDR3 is TGTGCCAGCAGCCTGGGACAGGTAGGCTACGAGCAGTACTTC.

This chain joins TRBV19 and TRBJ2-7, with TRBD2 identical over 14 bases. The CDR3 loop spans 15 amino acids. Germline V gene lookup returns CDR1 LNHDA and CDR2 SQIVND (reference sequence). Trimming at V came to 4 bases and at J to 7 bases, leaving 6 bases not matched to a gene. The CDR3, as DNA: TGTGCCAGTAGTAGGGGACTAGCGGGAGTGGGGGAGCAGTACTTC. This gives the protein CASSRGLAGVGEQYF.

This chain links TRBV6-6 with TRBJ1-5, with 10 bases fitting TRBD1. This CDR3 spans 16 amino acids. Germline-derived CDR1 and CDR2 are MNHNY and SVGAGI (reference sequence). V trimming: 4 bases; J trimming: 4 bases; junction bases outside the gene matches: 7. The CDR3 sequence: CASSSVPGQGNQPQHF. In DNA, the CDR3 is TGTGCCAGCAGTTCAGTGCCGGGACAGGGGAATCAGCCCCAGCATTTT.